This T cell receptor beta chain was identified in a study of T cell responses to AZD1222 COVID-19 vaccine. Trimming took 9 bases from V and 5 from J; bases not matched to a gene: 11. Germline CDR1 MRHNA, CDR2 SNTAGT. The CDR3 is 14 residues long. Regarding this clone: Its antigen is currently unknown.

This table comes from immunoSEQ multiplex PCR, and its TCRdb copy is limited to in-frame clones, with some not included. The table shows 120,000 or so clones, with 92% occurring only once. Broader study findings: The donor cohort was predominantly white British with a female majority, and clonal diversity may have been underestimated. Just six or seven AZD1222 recipients tested seropositive at baseline. Targets within unmutated variant regions were reportedly found for nearly half of spike-specific TCRs.

This specimen was peripheral blood, taken on day 0 of AZD1222 vaccination. This sequence joins TRBV6-4 and TRBJ2-7, with TRBD1 identical over 9 bases. This sequence was found in an adult in good health. In nucleotides, the CDR3 is TGTGCCAGACACTCCGGGACAGGGACTCACGAGCAGTACTTC. This encodes CARHSGTGTHEQYF.